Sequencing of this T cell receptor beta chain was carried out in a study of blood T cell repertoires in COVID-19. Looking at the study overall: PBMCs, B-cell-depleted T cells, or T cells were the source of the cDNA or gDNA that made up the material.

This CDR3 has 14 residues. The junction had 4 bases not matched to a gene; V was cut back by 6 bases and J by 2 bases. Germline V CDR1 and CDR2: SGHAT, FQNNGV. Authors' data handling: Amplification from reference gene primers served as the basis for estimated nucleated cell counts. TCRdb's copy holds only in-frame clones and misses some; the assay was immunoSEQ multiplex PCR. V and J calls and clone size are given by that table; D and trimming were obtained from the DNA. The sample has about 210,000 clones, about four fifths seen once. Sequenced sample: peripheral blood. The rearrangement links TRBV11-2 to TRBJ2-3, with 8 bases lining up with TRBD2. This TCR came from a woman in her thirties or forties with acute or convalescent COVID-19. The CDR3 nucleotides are TGTGCCAGCAGTCCGGGGGGGGCCACAGATACGCAGTATTTT. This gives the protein CASSPGGATDTQYF.